This TCR beta chain was captured in a study of T-cell reconstitution after alpha-beta-depleted transplantation in children. The TCRbeta library incorporated unique molecular identifiers. TCRdb independently ran MiXCR on the PCR reads; one entry per CDR3 protein. The table has a few hundred thousand distinct CDR3 sequences, roughly a tenth seen once; the top ten hold 5.1%. This CDR3 is 16 amino acids long. The germline V gene has CDR1 SGHRS and CDR2 YFSETQ. J was trimmed by 6 bases and V by 4 bases; bases with no gene match: 12. This clonotype showed up just once. The material was PBMCs from the stem cell graft donor, obtained from the stem cell graft. This clonotype originated in a human donor who donated a stem cell graft to a child with SCID. This chain uses TRBV5-1 with TRBJ2-2, with 7 positions matching TRBD1. CDR3 sequence (DNA): TGCGCCAGCAGCGCCGGCCAACAGGGGTACGCCGGGGAGCTGTTTTTT. It yields the protein CASSAGQQGYAGELFF.